This TCR beta chain was identified in a study of cytomegalovirus exposure and HLA in healthy donors. This CDR3 has 14 residues. The germline V gene has CDR1 SGHNT and CDR2 YYREEE (reference sequence). Trimming stripped 4 bases from V and 2 bases from J, with 11 bases between. In the case of this clone: Other DNA sequences of this sample code for an identical CDR3.

The study ran its PCR with 60 Vbeta and 13 Jbeta primers. Assay used: immunoSEQ multiplex PCR; TCRdb lists only in-frame clones, some missing. The table has about 160,000 clones, 81% seen once. The specimen sequenced was PBMCs. This chain joins TRBV5-4 and TRBJ2-3, with D perhaps TRBD2 (6 bases). This TCR was sampled from a woman aged 45 to 65 in good health and CMV-seronegative. CDR3 amino acids: CASSRDSNTDTQYF. Written as DNA, the CDR3 is TGTGCCAGCAGCCGGGACTCCAACACAGATACGCAGTATTTT. Full variable domain (outside the CDR3, taken from reference TRBV5-4 and TRBJ2-3): ETGVTQSPTHLIKTRGQQVTLRCSSQSGHNTVSWYQQALGQGPQFIFQYYREEENGRGNFPPRFSGLQFPNYSSELNVNALELDDSALYLCASSRDSNTDTQYFGPGTRLTVL.